This TCR beta chain was documented in a study of blood T cell repertoires in COVID-19. Across the study: Samples representing acute and convalescent COVID-19 were sourced from the United States, Italy and Spain.

V trimming: 2 bases; J trimming: 4 bases; junction bases outside the gene matches: 4. This CDR3 has 15 amino acids. From germline, CDR1 is SGHTS and CDR2 YDEGEE. During active infection, Seattle patients enrolled and were then monitored through disease. As processed by the authors: Amplification of reference gene primers provided the estimated nucleated cell counts. Libraries were prepared by immunoSEQ multiplex PCR; TCRdb keeps only in-frame clonotypes and omits some of them. From that table come the V and J calls and clone size; the DNA was used to work out D and trimming. The table lists a few hundred thousand clones, approximately 84% of them singletons, with about 15% in the top ten.

The chain joins TRBV5-8 to TRBJ1-5, with TRBD1 matching 9 bases. The receptor was derived from a person aged 70 to 79 with COVID-19, enrolled during active disease. Sequenced input: peripheral blood. This CDR3 reads CASSFAGTGNQPQHF. As DNA, the CDR3 is TGTGCCAGCAGCTTTGCCGGGACAGGGAATCAGCCCCAGCATTTT.